These 22 T cell receptor beta chains share one sample of origin, sequenced in a study of cytomegalovirus exposure and HLA in healthy donors. Primers: 60 Vbeta forward and 13 Jbeta reverse. TCRdb's copy holds only in-frame clones and misses some; the assay was immunoSEQ multiplex PCR. This table holds 85,000 to 130,000 clones, roughly 75% found once. Sequencing used PBMCs. These receptors originate from a woman in her 40s in good health and CMV-seronegative.

The rearrangement joins TRBV18 to TRBJ2-7, with D possibly TRBD1 on 5 matching bases. Germline V gene sequence: CDR1 KGHSH, CDR2 LQKENI. Trimming left V 3 bases short and J 6 bases short, with 15 bases between. CDR3 length equals 14 residues. As DNA, the CDR3 is TGTGCCAGCTCACCCATGCAGGGAACCTTCGAGCAGTACTTC. Amino acids: CASSPMQGTFEQYF.

This clone was detected once. The chain joins TRBV10-3 to TRBJ1-2, with a tentative D call TRBD1 (6 bases). The length of the CDR3 is 13 residues. The ends were cut back, 4 bases at V and 8 bases at J, with 14 bases in the middle. Germline CDR1 ENHRY, CDR2 SYGVKD. CDR3: CAISAGGAWGYTF. The CDR3 coding sequence is TGTGCCATCAGTGCCGGGGGGGCTTGGGGCTACACCTTC.

CDR3: CASRVLNEQFF. As DNA, the CDR3 is TGTGCCAGCCGCGTTTTGAATGAGCAGTTCTTC. The genes are TRBV27 and TRBJ2-1; the D is unclear. Germline lookup yields CDR1 MNHEY and CDR2 SMNVEV (reference sequence). The CDR3 contains 11 residues. V lost 8 bases and J 7 bases, leaving 9 bases between the germline ends.

This chain uses TRBV11-2 with TRBJ2-7, with a possible D match to TRBD1 (5 bases). The CDR3 length is 13 residues. Germline values: CDR1 SGHAT, CDR2 FQNNGV. Trimming stripped 11 bases from V and 5 bases from J, with 19 bases between. DNA of the CDR3: TGTGCCCAGGGCGAGTTGTCCCGTAACGAGCAGTACTTC. Amino acids: CAQGELSRNEQYF.

The chain uses TRBV9 and TRBJ1-1; D call uncertain. The germline V gene encodes CDR1 SGDLS and CDR2 YYNGEE. This CDR3 spans 13 amino acids. V lost 3 bases and J 0 bases, leaving 6 bases between the germline ends. The CDR3 spells CASSAFVNTEAFF. The CDR3 DNA reads TGTGCCAGCAGCGCTTTCGTGAACACTGAAGCTTTCTTT.

The rearrangement uses TRBV6-5 and TRBJ2-7; D is perhaps TRBD2 (7 bases). Trimming stripped 6 bases from V and 6 bases from J, with 18 bases between. The CDR3 length is 14 residues. CDR1 and CDR2 (germline): MNHEY, SVGAGI. The CDR3 DNA reads as TGTGCCAGCAGCCGTACGGGGGGCCCACTCGAGCAGTACTTC. Protein: CASSRTGGPLEQYF.

This clone showed up just a few times. V usage is TRBV7-9 and J usage is TRBJ1-1; D might be TRBD1 (5 bases). V lost 2 bases to trimming and J lost 2 bases, with 18 bases between them. In germline, CDR1 is SEHNR, CDR2 FQNEAQ (reference sequence). This CDR3 has 17 residues. CDR3 residues: CASSLPGTGKFNTEAFF. The DNA for the CDR3 is TGTGCCAGCAGCTTACCCGGGACTGGGAAATTTAACACTGAAGCTTTCTTT.

V and J are TRBV21-1 and TRBJ2-7; the D call of TRBD1 is as the table states it, not checked on the DNA. TRBV21-1 is an annotated pseudogene. The CDR3 runs to 16 residues. The CDR3 sequence: CASSNPWYRAAYEQYF. The CDR3 nucleotides read TGTGCCAGCAGCAACCCTTGGTACAGGGCTGCCTACGAGCAGTACTTC.

The CDR3 region is CASSKRVEDSQPQHF. CDR3 bases: TGTGCCAGCAGCAAAAGGGTAGAAGACAGTCAGCCCCAGCATTTT. The rearrangement joins TRBV21-1 to TRBJ1-5; TRBD1, the table's D call, was not compared with the DNA. TRBV21-1 is termed a pseudogene. The length of the CDR3 is 15 residues.

Here the CDR3 reads CASSFSWSGSDSGELFF. CDR3 bases: TGTGCCAGCAGCTTCTCCTGGAGCGGGAGTGACAGCGGGGAGCTGTTTTTT. The chain uses TRBV7-2 and TRBJ2-2; 8 bases map to TRBD2. CDR3 length equals 17 residues. V shed 3 bases, J shed 7 bases, and the junction held 13 bases outside the gene matches. Looked up from germline, CDR1 is SGHTA and CDR2 is FQGNSA.

V gene TRBV27 combines with J gene TRBJ1-2; D gene ambiguous. Germline V gene lookup returns CDR1 MNHEY and CDR2 SMNVEV (reference sequence). The CDR3 runs 14 residues. Trimming pared 3 bases from V and 2 bases from J, leaving 10 bases between. The CDR3 reads CASSFNGRNYGYTF. The CDR3 nucleotides are TGTGCCAGCAGTTTCAATGGCAGGAACTATGGCTACACCTTC.

J is TRBJ1-2 and V is TRBV6-6, with D perhaps TRBD1 (6 bases). Germline V gene lookup returns CDR1 MNHNY and CDR2 SVGAGI (reference sequence). V shed 6 bases and J shed 2 bases, with 13 bases lying between them. CDR3 length: 14 residues. In nucleotides, the CDR3 is TGTGCCAGCAGCCTCAGGGGAACGAACTATGGCTACACCTTC. It is translated as CASSLRGTNYGYTF.

A few counts support this clone. The chain carries TRBV28 and TRBJ1-1, with D possibly being TRBD1 (5 bases). Trimming cost V 4 bases and J 1 base, with 13 bases left between them. This CDR3 region has 15 residues. Looked up from germline, CDR1 is MDHEN and CDR2 is SYDVKM. CDR3 region: CASSSASGGNTEAFF. The CDR3 coding sequence is TGTGCCAGCAGTTCCGCTTCCGGGGGGAACACTGAAGCTTTCTTT.

V and J are TRBV28 and TRBJ1-1; TRBD1 matches 7 bases. The CDR3 contains 14 residues. Trimming cost V 6 bases and J 1 base; bases outside gene matches: 5. Germline V CDR1 and CDR2: MDHEN, SYDVKM. The CDR3 sequence: CASSSDRANTEAFF. In DNA, the CDR3 is TGTGCCAGCAGCTCCGACAGGGCGAACACTGAAGCTTTCTTT.

This chain connects TRBV13 to TRBJ2-3, with a weak D call TRBD2 (6 bases). Germline V CDR1 and CDR2: PRHDT, FYEKMQ (reference sequence). The CDR3 consists of 15 residues. V lost 5 bases and J 5 bases, leaving 17 bases between the germline ends. CDR3 nucleotides: TGTGCCAGCAGCGCCGGGACTCCTGGAGGAGATACGCAGTATTTT. Amino acid sequence: CASSAGTPGGDTQYF.

The chain links TRBV9 to TRBJ2-3, with TRBD2 matching over 9 bases. Looked up from germline, CDR1 is SGDLS and CDR2 is YYNGEE. The V segment lost 0 bases and the J segment 2 bases; nucleotides outside the gene matches: 1. This CDR3 is 15 amino acids long. The CDR3 is CASSVGLADTDTQYF. The CDR3 DNA sequence: TGTGCCAGCAGCGTAGGACTAGCGGACACAGATACGCAGTATTTT. Drawing the rest from reference TRBV9 and TRBJ2-3, the complete variable domain is DSGVTQTPKHLITATGQRVTLRCSPRSGDLSVYWYQQSLDQGLQFLIQYYNGEERAKGNILERFSAQQFPDLHSELNLSSLELGDSALYFCASSVGLADTDTQYFGPGTRLTVL.

The V gene is TRBV27, the J gene TRBJ2-7, with TRBD2 matching 8 bases. The CDR3 is 15 residues long. V gave up 6 bases and J gave up 5 bases; unmatched junction bases: 12. The germline V gene encodes CDR1 MNHEY and CDR2 SMNVEV (reference sequence). The DNA for the CDR3 is TGTGCCAGCAGAACCACCGGGACTAGTCTTAACGAGCAGTACTTC. Protein sequence: CASRTTGTSLNEQYF.

The chain is built from TRBV6-1 and TRBJ1-1; possible D gene TRBD1, 6 bases. This CDR3 is 15 amino acids long. CDR1 and CDR2 from the germline V gene are MNHNS and SASEGT. Trimming stripped 6 bases from V and 0 bases from J, with 14 bases between. The CDR3 loop reads CASSRRGRLNTEAFF. In nucleotides, the CDR3 is TGTGCCAGCAGCCGCAGGGGTCGTCTGAACACTGAAGCTTTCTTT.

V is TRBV27 and J is TRBJ2-1; the match to TRBD2 covers 12 bases. The trim removed 3 bases at V and 3 bases at J, leaving 0 bases unmatched. The CDR3 runs 15 residues. Per germline, CDR1 MNHEY and CDR2 SMNVEV (reference sequence). For the CDR3, the DNA is TGTGCCAGCAGTTTGACTAGCGGGAGCTACAATGAGCAGTTCTTC. Translating gives CASSLTSGSYNEQFF.

The chain links TRBV19 to TRBJ2-1, with 11 bases matching TRBD2. From germline, CDR1 is LNHDA and CDR2 SQIVND (reference sequence). The CDR3 sequence is 15 residues long. After removal of 3 bases from V and 9 bases from J, the junction contained 7 bases not matched to a gene. CDR3 amino acids: CASSISGRAEVEQFF. The DNA for the CDR3 is TGTGCCAGTAGTATTAGCGGGAGGGCCGAAGTTGAGCAGTTCTTC.

The rearrangement links TRBV28 to TRBJ2-7; 12 positions agree with TRBD2. This CDR3 has 15 residues. Germline V lookup: CDR1 MDHEN, CDR2 SYDVKM. V lost 7 bases to trimming and J lost 0 bases; unmatched junction nucleotides: 4. DNA for the CDR3: TGTGCCAGCACACGGACTAGCGGGACCTCCTACGAGCAGTACTTC. Encoded protein: CASTRTSGTSYEQYF.

This chain joins TRBV6-5 and TRBJ2-3; tentatively, D is TRBD1 (5 bases). Trimming shortened V by 6 bases and J by 6 bases, and 10 bases separated the two germline ends. CDR3 length equals 12 residues. Per the germline V gene, CDR1 is MNHEY and CDR2 is SVGAGI. The CDR3: CASRGRWDTQYF. For the CDR3, the DNA is TGTGCCAGCAGGGGGCGGTGGGATACGCAGTATTTT.